A selection of T cell receptor beta chains follows, all from one sample in a study of blood T cell repertoires in COVID-19. The assay was immunoSEQ multiplex PCR, and TCRdb's table has in-frame clones only and misses some. The data hold approximately 51,000 clones, with approximately 86% observed a single time. Input material: peripheral blood. These receptors were taken from a human donor in a cohort sampled during active COVID-19. Each CDR3 is given without its conserved first and last residue. Each record gives: clone size, D gene, V gene, J gene, CDR3 protein. A D gene is named only where the DNA matches it firmly. The size field is filled for only some rows; it gives once, few, many or a size class.

abundance: .; d_gene: .; v_gene: TRBV15; j_gene: TRBJ2-5; CDR3aa: ATSRDPGETQY
abundance: .; d_gene: TRBD1; v_gene: TRBV7-2; j_gene: TRBJ2-6; CDR3aa: ASSPRTGVGANVLT
abundance: .; d_gene: .; v_gene: TRBV27; j_gene: TRBJ1-1; CDR3aa: ASSPRVNTEAF
abundance: .; d_gene: TRBD1; v_gene: TRBV27; j_gene: TRBJ1-1; CDR3aa: ASSPGQGRTEAF
abundance: .; d_gene: .; v_gene: TRBV2; j_gene: TRBJ1-2; CDR3aa: ASRQINYGYT
abundance: .; d_gene: .; v_gene: TRBV7-2; j_gene: TRBJ1-5; CDR3aa: ASSLNFGQPQH
abundance: .; d_gene: .; v_gene: TRBV5-1; j_gene: TRBJ1-3; CDR3aa: ASSQGQPNSGNTIY
abundance: .; d_gene: .; v_gene: TRBV3-1/TRBV3-2; j_gene: TRBJ2-7; CDR3aa: ASSYGGVSYEQY
abundance: .; d_gene: .; v_gene: TRBV6-6; j_gene: TRBJ2-3; CDR3aa: ASSYLDRSTDTQY
abundance: .; d_gene: .; v_gene: TRBV15; j_gene: TRBJ2-7; CDR3aa: ATSRDRGYEQY
abundance: .; d_gene: TRBD1; v_gene: TRBV19; j_gene: TRBJ1-3; CDR3aa: AAGGPRQGASGNTIY
abundance: few; d_gene: .; v_gene: TRBV6-1; j_gene: TRBJ2-2; CDR3aa: ASSDFAGRELF
abundance: .; d_gene: .; v_gene: TRBV7-8; j_gene: TRBJ1-2; CDR3aa: ASSSSPGFYGYT
abundance: .; d_gene: TRBD2; v_gene: TRBV2; j_gene: TRBJ2-1; CDR3aa: ASSKEGLAKGGEQF
abundance: .; d_gene: TRBD2; v_gene: TRBV6-6; j_gene: TRBJ2-1; CDR3aa: ASSSGGIFYNEQF
abundance: .; d_gene: TRBD2; v_gene: TRBV11-3; j_gene: TRBJ2-1; CDR3aa: ASSGTRNEQF
abundance: .; d_gene: TRBD1; v_gene: TRBV2; j_gene: TRBJ2-2; CDR3aa: ASSGTGGRGELF
abundance: once; d_gene: .; v_gene: TRBV30; j_gene: TRBJ2-3; CDR3aa: AWIGRQASGTDTQY
abundance: once; d_gene: .; v_gene: TRBV18; j_gene: TRBJ2-2; CDR3aa: ASSPSGLQGNTGELF
abundance: .; d_gene: .; v_gene: TRBV7-9; j_gene: TRBJ2-1; CDR3aa: ASSFGVAATYNEQF
abundance: .; d_gene: TRBD1; v_gene: TRBV6-5; j_gene: TRBJ2-7; CDR3aa: ASSSAGQGYEQY
abundance: .; d_gene: .; v_gene: TRBV5-5; j_gene: TRBJ2-5; CDR3aa: ASSGQHQETQY
abundance: .; d_gene: .; v_gene: TRBV5-5; j_gene: TRBJ2-7; CDR3aa: ASSLARDEQY
abundance: .; d_gene: TRBD1; v_gene: TRBV11-2; j_gene: TRBJ2-1; CDR3aa: ASSLQGLEQF
abundance: .; d_gene: .; v_gene: TRBV3-1/TRBV3-2; j_gene: TRBJ1-3; CDR3aa: ASSGWGGRGNTIY
abundance: .; d_gene: .; v_gene: TRBV7-2; j_gene: TRBJ2-2; CDR3aa: ASSAGTSTGELF
abundance: .; d_gene: TRBD1; v_gene: TRBV6-5; j_gene: TRBJ1-2; CDR3aa: ASSYQGGYGYT
abundance: .; d_gene: .; v_gene: TRBV11-1; j_gene: TRBJ2-1; CDR3aa: ASRKRGVSMNEQF
abundance: .; d_gene: .; v_gene: TRBV3-1/TRBV3-2; j_gene: TRBJ2-1; CDR3aa: ASSHRYTTYNEQF
abundance: .; d_gene: TRBD1; v_gene: TRBV7-9; j_gene: TRBJ1-1; CDR3aa: ASSSGQGWAF
abundance: .; d_gene: .; v_gene: TRBV30; j_gene: TRBJ2-7; CDR3aa: AWTDISYEQY
abundance: .; d_gene: TRBD1; v_gene: TRBV27; j_gene: TRBJ1-1; CDR3aa: ASSSPPGTVNTEAF
abundance: .; d_gene: .; v_gene: TRBV4-3; j_gene: TRBJ2-7; CDR3aa: ASSFKNGEQY
abundance: .; d_gene: .; v_gene: TRBV7-6; j_gene: TRBJ1-4; CDR3aa: ASSLPDFSNEKLF
abundance: .; d_gene: .; v_gene: TRBV5-1; j_gene: TRBJ2-1; CDR3aa: ASSLNRGFDEQF
abundance: .; d_gene: .; v_gene: TRBV11-2; j_gene: TRBJ2-5; CDR3aa: ASSPRVSGTQY
abundance: .; d_gene: TRBD2; v_gene: TRBV27; j_gene: TRBJ2-1; CDR3aa: ASSPRTSGGANEQF
abundance: .; d_gene: .; v_gene: TRBV28; j_gene: TRBJ1-1; CDR3aa: ASSSFTGLEAF
abundance: few; d_gene: .; v_gene: TRBV3-1/TRBV3-2; j_gene: TRBJ1-5; CDR3aa: ASSQDGLAGRGQPQH
abundance: .; d_gene: TRBD1; v_gene: TRBV3-1/TRBV3-2; j_gene: TRBJ2-1; CDR3aa: ASRDRSNEQF
abundance: few; d_gene: .; v_gene: TRBV6-5; j_gene: TRBJ1-1; CDR3aa: ASSYRVDRTTEAF
abundance: .; d_gene: .; v_gene: TRBV18; j_gene: TRBJ1-4; CDR3aa: ASSPPWRGDNEKLF
abundance: .; d_gene: .; v_gene: TRBV10-1; j_gene: TRBJ2-2; CDR3aa: ASSESTALNTGELF
abundance: few; d_gene: .; v_gene: TRBV6-1; j_gene: TRBJ1-2; CDR3aa: ASSEGAGAFYGYT
abundance: .; d_gene: TRBD1; v_gene: TRBV19; j_gene: TRBJ1-4; CDR3aa: ASSSQARGPTNEKLF
abundance: .; d_gene: TRBD1; v_gene: TRBV6-7; j_gene: TRBJ2-7; CDR3aa: ASSYGDRGQGEQY
abundance: .; d_gene: .; v_gene: TRBV6-2/TRBV6-3; j_gene: TRBJ1-1; CDR3aa: ASSLRGGNTEAF
abundance: .; d_gene: .; v_gene: TRBV11-2; j_gene: TRBJ2-7; CDR3aa: ASSSTRYEQY
abundance: few; d_gene: .; v_gene: TRBV7-8; j_gene: TRBJ2-6; CDR3aa: ASSLGGPGSIGANVLT
abundance: .; d_gene: TRBD2; v_gene: TRBV3-1/TRBV3-2; j_gene: TRBJ2-1; CDR3aa: ASSHRLAGRYEQF
abundance: few; d_gene: TRBD2; v_gene: TRBV7-9; j_gene: TRBJ2-5; CDR3aa: ASSLGRLRGRYQETQY
abundance: few; d_gene: TRBD1; v_gene: TRBV4-1; j_gene: TRBJ1-2; CDR3aa: ASSRGQGYGYT
abundance: .; d_gene: .; v_gene: TRBV6-1; j_gene: TRBJ2-6; CDR3aa: ASSEWWLGSTPAGANVLT
abundance: .; d_gene: .; v_gene: TRBV6-5; j_gene: TRBJ1-1; CDR3aa: ASSYFTDTEAF
abundance: .; d_gene: .; v_gene: TRBV29-1; j_gene: TRBJ2-7; CDR3aa: SAGPGKDSYEQY
abundance: .; d_gene: .; v_gene: TRBV30; j_gene: TRBJ2-7; CDR3aa: AWSVKTAYEQY
abundance: .; d_gene: .; v_gene: TRBV28; j_gene: TRBJ1-2; CDR3aa: ASSLGANYGYT
abundance: .; d_gene: .; v_gene: TRBV21-1; j_gene: TRBJ2-7; CDR3aa: ASSHRTGNSYEQY
abundance: .; d_gene: TRBD2; v_gene: TRBV20-1; j_gene: TRBJ2-5; CDR3aa: SASDYSTSKETQY